Listed below are T cell receptor beta chains from one sample, sequenced in a study of control samples from healthy donors and cancer patients. The data were produced by immunoSEQ multiplex PCR, yet TCRdb's version contains in-frame clones alone and is incomplete. In the table there are about 110,000 clones, approximately 90% of which are singletons. The sequenced sample consisted of blood. The receptors were gathered from a human donor in good health. The donor label of this sample is uncertain. Each CDR3 is given with its conserved first and last residue. A D gene is named only where the DNA matches it firmly. Only part of the rows carry a size: once, few, many, or a class if the clone is expanded.

CDR3 DNA	CDR3 protein	V gene	clone size	J gene	D gene
TGTGCCATCAGTGAGTCTAGCGGGGGTGACTACGAGCAGTACTTC	CAISESSGGDYEQYF	TRBV10-3	-	TRBJ2-7	TRBD2
TGTGCCAGCAGCTACGGGACAACCGGAGTAGTTTTCTTT	CASSYGTTGVVFF	TRBV7-9	-	TRBJ1-1	-
TGTGCCAGCAGCCCCGGACAGGGAGGTCGTTACGGTACGCAGTATTTT	CASSPGQGGRYGTQYF	TRBV5-4	-	TRBJ2-3	TRBD1
TGTGCCAGCAGTACATCCGGGACAGGGGCGAAAAATGAGCAGTTCTTC	CASSTSGTGAKNEQFF	TRBV28	once	TRBJ2-1	TRBD1
TGTGCCAGCAGTTTGAACCCCAGGGAACTGTTTTTT	CASSLNPRELFF	TRBV28	-	TRBJ2-2	-
TGTGCCAGCAGCTTGGTTAATGAAGGAGGACGGAACTATGGCTACACCTTC	CASSLVNEGGRNYGYTF	TRBV5-6	-	TRBJ1-2	-
TGTGCCAGCAGTAACAGTCCCGGTGAGCAGTTCTTC	CASSNSPGEQFF	TRBV25-1	-	TRBJ2-1	-
TGTGCCAGCAGTTTAGGACAGGGTTACCGTTCACCCCTCCACTTT	CASSLGQGYRSPLHF	TRBV27	few	TRBJ1-6	TRBD1
TGTGCCAGTAGTAGGGGGTCCCAGGTTTCCACTGAAGCTTTCTTT	CASSRGSQVSTEAFF	TRBV19	-	TRBJ1-1	-
TGTGCCAGCAGCTTGAATTCCGGGGCTAATGAAAAACTGTTTTTT	CASSLNSGANEKLFF	TRBV7-9	once	TRBJ1-4	-
TGCAGCGTTTCAGGTTCGGGCCTCGGGGAGGGCTACACCTTC	CSVSGSGLGEGYTF	TRBV29-1	-	TRBJ1-2	-
TGTGCCAGCAGTTTAGATGTGGGGATAGGTCAGCCCCAGCATTTT	CASSLDVGIGQPQHF	TRBV28	-	TRBJ1-5	-
TGTGCTAGTGGTTTGGTACAGGGTGTGGCCACCGGGGAGCTGTTTTTT	CASGLVQGVATGELFF	TRBV12-5	-	TRBJ2-2	-
TGTGCCAGCAGCGCCTCCGATGGCTACACCTTC	CASSASDGYTF	TRBV13	-	TRBJ1-2	-
TGTGCCAGCAGTTTACGCGACAGGGGTGGCGGCTACACCTTC	CASSLRDRGGGYTF	TRBV28	-	TRBJ1-2	TRBD1
TGCGCCAGCAGCCAAGATCGCGCTAGCGGGGGATACAATGAGCAGTTCTTC	CASSQDRASGGYNEQFF	TRBV4-3	-	TRBJ2-1	TRBD2
TGTGCCAGCAGCGTAGCGGGGGGAAAACTGTTTTTT	CASSVAGGKLFF	TRBV9	few	TRBJ1-4	-
TGCGCCAGCAGCTTGCGGGGGCTTGGTTCACCCCTCCACTTT	CASSLRGLGSPLHF	TRBV5-1	-	TRBJ1-6	-
TGTGCCAGCAGACGACAGGGAACTAATGAAAAACTGTTTTTT	CASRRQGTNEKLFF	TRBV27	-	TRBJ1-4	TRBD1
TGTGCCAGCAGCAAATTCCAAGCGGGGGGGAACACAGATACGCAGTATTTT	CASSKFQAGGNTDTQYF	TRBV21-1	-	TRBJ2-3	-
TGTGCCAGCTCACCACCGAGGAGGCGGGAATCACCCCTCCACTTT	CASSPPRRRESPLHF	TRBV18	-	TRBJ1-6	-
TGCGCCAGCAGCACGCGGGGCAGAATCATGAACACTGAAGCTTTCTTT	CASSTRGRIMNTEAFF	TRBV5-1	-	TRBJ1-1	-
TGTGCCAGCAGTGACCAGATGGGGTCACCCCTCCACTTT	CASSDQMGSPLHF	TRBV7-8	once	TRBJ1-6	-
TGTGCCAGCAGCGGCGGGACGGGGTTTTGGTCGCCCCAGCATTTT	CASSGGTGFWSPQHF	TRBV11-2	-	TRBJ1-5	-
TGTGCCAGCAGCTCCTGGGGAAATGAGCAGTTCTTC	CASSSWGNEQFF	TRBV5-6	-	TRBJ2-1	-
TGTGCCTGGAGTATGATATGGCAGGGGAAGACTGAAGCTTTCTTT	CAWSMIWQGKTEAFF	TRBV30	-	TRBJ1-1	-
TGTGCCAGCAGTCCAGGGGGCCCCAATAGCAATCAGCCCCAGCATTTT	CASSPGGPNSNQPQHF	TRBV5-6	-	TRBJ1-5	TRBD1
TGCGCCAGCAGCACGGGACAGGGGAAATACGAGCAGTACTTC	CASSTGQGKYEQYF	TRBV10-2	-	TRBJ2-7	TRBD1
TGCGCCAGCAGCCCCCCAGGGACAGGGTCTGAAGCTTTCTTT	CASSPPGTGSEAFF	TRBV5-1	-	TRBJ1-1	TRBD1
TGCGCCAGTGGACAGGATAACACTGAAGCTTTCTTT	CASGQDNTEAFF	TRBV10-2	-	TRBJ1-1	TRBD1
TGTGCCAGCAGTTACTCGTTGGCAAGCACAGATACGCAGTATTTT	CASSYSLASTDTQYF	TRBV6-2/TRBV6-3	-	TRBJ2-3	-
TGTGCCATCAGTGATTTAGGACAGGTTAGGAATGAGCAGTTCTTC	CAISDLGQVRNEQFF	TRBV10-3	-	TRBJ2-1	TRBD1
TGTGCCAGCTCACTTCTGGGAGCCGAGAGTGAAAAACTGTTTTTT	CASSLLGAESEKLFF	TRBV18	-	TRBJ1-4	-
TGTGCCAGCAGCTTAGAAGTCCAGGAAAAACTGTTTTTT	CASSLEVQEKLFF	TRBV7-8	-	TRBJ1-4	-
TGTGCCAGCTCTCAAGGGACAGGGATTCGAACACGGGGCTACACCTTC	CASSQGTGIRTRGYTF	TRBV18	-	TRBJ1-2	TRBD1
TGCAGTGCTAGTAGGGGAGAGCAGTTCTTC	CSASRGEQFF	TRBV20-1	-	TRBJ2-1	-
TGTGCCAGCAATACCCCCGGGGGAGAGACCCAGTACTTC	CASNTPGGETQYF	TRBV6-6	-	TRBJ2-5	-